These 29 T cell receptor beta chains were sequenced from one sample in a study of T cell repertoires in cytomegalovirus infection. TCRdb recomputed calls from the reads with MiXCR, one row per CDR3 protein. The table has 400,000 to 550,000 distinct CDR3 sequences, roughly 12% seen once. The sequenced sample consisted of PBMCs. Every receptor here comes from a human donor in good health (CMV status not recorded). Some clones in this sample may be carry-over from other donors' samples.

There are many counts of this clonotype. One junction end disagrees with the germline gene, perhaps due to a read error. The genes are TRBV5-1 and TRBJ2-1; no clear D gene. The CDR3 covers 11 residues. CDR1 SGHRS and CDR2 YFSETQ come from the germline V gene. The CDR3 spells CASSLVGEQFF. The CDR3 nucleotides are TGTGCCAGCAGCTTAGTGGGTGAGCAGTTCTTC. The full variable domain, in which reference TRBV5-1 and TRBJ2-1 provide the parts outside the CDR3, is KAGVTQTPRYLIKTRGQQVTLSCSPISGHRSVSWYQQTPGQGLQFLFEYFSETQRNKGNFPGRFSGRQFSNSRSEMNVSTLELGDSALYLCASSLVGEQFFGPGTRLTVL.

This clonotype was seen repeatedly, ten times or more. This chain's CDR3 is CSAPTSGGVTDTQYF. For the CDR3, the DNA is TGCAGTGCTCCGACTAGCGGGGGGGTGACAGATACGCAGTATTTT. J is TRBJ2-3 and V is TRBV20-1; 14 nucleotides agree with TRBD2. This CDR3 spans 15 amino acids. J gave up 3 bases and V 5 bases, and 4 bases lay outside the gene matches. Germline CDR1 and CDR2: DFQATT and SNEGSKA (reference sequence).

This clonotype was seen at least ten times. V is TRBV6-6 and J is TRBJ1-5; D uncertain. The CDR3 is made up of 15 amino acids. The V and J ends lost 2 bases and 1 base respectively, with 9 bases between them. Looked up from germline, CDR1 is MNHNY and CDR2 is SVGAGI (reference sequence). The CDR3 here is CASSYQDGSNQPQHF. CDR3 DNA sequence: TGTGCCAGCAGTTACCAAGACGGAAGCAATCAGCCCCAGCATTTT.

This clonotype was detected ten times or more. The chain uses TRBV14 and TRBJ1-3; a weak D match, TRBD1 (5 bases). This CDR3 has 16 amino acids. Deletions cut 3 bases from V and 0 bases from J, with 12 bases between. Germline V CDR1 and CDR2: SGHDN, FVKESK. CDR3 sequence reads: CASSHVRGGSGNTIYF. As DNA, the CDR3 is TGTGCCAGCAGCCACGTTAGGGGTGGCTCTGGAAACACCATATATTTT.

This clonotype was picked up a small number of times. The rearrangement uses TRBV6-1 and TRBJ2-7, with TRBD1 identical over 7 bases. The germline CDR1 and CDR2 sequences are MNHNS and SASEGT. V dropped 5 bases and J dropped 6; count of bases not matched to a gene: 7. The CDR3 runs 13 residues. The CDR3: CASSPGTAFEQYF. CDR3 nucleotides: TGTGCCAGCAGTCCCGGGACAGCATTCGAGCAGTACTTC.

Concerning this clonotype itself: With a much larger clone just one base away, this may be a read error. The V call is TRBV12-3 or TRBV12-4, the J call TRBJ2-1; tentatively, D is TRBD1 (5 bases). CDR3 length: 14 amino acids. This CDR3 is CASSLGTPYNVQFF. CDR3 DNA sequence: TGTGCCAGCAGTTTAGGGACACCCTACAATGTGCAGTTCTTC.

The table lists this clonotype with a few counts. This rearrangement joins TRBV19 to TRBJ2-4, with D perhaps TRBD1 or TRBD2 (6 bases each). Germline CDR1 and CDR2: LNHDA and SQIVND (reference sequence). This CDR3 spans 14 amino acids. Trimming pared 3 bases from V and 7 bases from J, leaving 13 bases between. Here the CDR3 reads CASSIGGPGNIQYF. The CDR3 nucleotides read TGTGCCAGTAGTATTGGGGGGCCCGGGAACATTCAGTACTTC.

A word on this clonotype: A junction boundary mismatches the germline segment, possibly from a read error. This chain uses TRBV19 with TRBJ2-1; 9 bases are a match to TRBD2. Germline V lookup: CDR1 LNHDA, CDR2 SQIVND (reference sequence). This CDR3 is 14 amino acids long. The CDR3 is CTSSNMAGGPEQFF. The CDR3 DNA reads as TGTACCAGTAGTAATATGGCGGGGGGGCCTGAGCAGTTCTTC.

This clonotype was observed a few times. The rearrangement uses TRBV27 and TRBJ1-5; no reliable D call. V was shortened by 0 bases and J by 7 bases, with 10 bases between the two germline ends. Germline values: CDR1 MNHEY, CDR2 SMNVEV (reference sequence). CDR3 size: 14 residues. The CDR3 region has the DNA TGTGCCAGCAGTTTATCGTTGGGAGGGCAGCCCCAGCATTTT. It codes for CASSLSLGGQPQHF.

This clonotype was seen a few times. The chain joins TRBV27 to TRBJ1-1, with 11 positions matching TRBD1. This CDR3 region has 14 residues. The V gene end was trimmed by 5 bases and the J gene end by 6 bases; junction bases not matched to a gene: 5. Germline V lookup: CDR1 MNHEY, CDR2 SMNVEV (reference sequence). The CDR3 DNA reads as TGTGCCAGCAGTATTGGACAGGGGGCAGCTGAAGCTTTCTTT. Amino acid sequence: CASSIGQGAAEAFF.

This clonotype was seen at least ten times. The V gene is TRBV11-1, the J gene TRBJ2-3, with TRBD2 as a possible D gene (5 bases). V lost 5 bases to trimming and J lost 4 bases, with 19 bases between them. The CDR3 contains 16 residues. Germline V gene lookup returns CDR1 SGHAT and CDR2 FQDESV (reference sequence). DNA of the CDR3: TGTGCCAGCAGCCGTCGGAGACCGGGGAGTCCAGATACGCAGTATTTT. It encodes CASSRRRPGSPDTQYF.

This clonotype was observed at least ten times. The CDR3 reads CASSPRGRGDYEQYF. In DNA, the CDR3 is TGTGCCAGCAGCCCTCGGGGGCGTGGGGACTACGAGCAGTACTTC. This chain uses TRBV7-2 with TRBJ2-7, with D perhaps being TRBD1 or TRBD2 (6 bases each). V was clipped by 5 bases and J by 3 bases, with 17 bases between them. Germline assignment: CDR1 SGHTA and CDR2 FQGNSA. The CDR3 is made up of 15 amino acids. Complete variable domain (other parts from reference TRBV7-2 and TRBJ2-7): GAGVSQSPSNKVTEKGKDVELRCDPISGHTALYWYRQSLGQGLEFLIYFQGNSAPDKSGLPSDRFSAERTGGSVSTLTIQRTQQEDSAVYLCASSPRGRGDYEQYFGPGTRLTVT.

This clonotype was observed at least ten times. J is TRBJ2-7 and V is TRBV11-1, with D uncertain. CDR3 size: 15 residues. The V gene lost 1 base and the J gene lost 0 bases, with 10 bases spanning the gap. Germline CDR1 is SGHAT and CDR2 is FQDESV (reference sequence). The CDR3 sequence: CASSLDGGYSYEQYF. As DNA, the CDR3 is TGTGCCAGCAGCTTAGACGGCGGCTACTCCTACGAGCAGTACTTC.

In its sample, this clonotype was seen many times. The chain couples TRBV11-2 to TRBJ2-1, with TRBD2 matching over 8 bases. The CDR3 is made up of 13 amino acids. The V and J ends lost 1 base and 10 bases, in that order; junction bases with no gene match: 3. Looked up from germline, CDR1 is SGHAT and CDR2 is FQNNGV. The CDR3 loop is CASSLVSGKEQFF. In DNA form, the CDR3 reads TGTGCCAGCAGCTTAGTTAGCGGGAAGGAGCAGTTCTTC.

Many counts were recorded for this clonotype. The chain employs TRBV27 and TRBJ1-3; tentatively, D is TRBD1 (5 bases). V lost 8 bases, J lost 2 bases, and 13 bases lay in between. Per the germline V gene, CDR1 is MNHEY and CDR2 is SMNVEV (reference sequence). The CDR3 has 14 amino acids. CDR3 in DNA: TGTGCCAGCCCCCGGGGCAGGACTGGAAACACCATATATTTT. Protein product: CASPRGRTGNTIYF.

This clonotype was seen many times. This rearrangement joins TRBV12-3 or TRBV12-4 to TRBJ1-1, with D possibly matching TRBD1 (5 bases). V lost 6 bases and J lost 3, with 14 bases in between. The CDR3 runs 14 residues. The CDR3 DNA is TGTGCCAGCAGCCAACGGGGGGAGGACACTGAAGCTTTCTTT. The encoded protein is CASSQRGEDTEAFF.

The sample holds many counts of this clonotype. The DNA of the CDR3 is TGTGCCAGCAGGGGGACAATATTGTCTGACGGCTACACCTTC. Its protein product is CASRGTILSDGYTF. This chain uses TRBV2 with TRBJ1-2, with D perhaps TRBD1 (6 bases). The CDR3 is made up of 14 amino acids. Germline V lookup: CDR1 SNHLY, CDR2 FYNNEI. V was cut by 6 bases and J by 8 bases, with 19 bases left in between. Full variable domain (rest looked up from reference TRBV2 and TRBJ1-2): EPEVTQTPSHQVTQMGQEVILRCVPISNHLYFYWYRQILGQKVEFLVSFYNNEISEKSEIFDDQFSVERPDGSNFTLKIRSTKLEDSAMYFCASRGTILSDGYTFGSGTRLTVV.

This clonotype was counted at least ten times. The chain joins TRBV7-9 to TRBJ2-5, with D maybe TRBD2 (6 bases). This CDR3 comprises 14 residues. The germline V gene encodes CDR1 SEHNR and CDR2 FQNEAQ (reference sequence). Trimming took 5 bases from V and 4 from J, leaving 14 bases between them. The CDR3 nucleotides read TGTGCCAGCAGCCCCCCGGAGGGTTTAGAGACCCAGTACTTC. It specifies CASSPPEGLETQYF.

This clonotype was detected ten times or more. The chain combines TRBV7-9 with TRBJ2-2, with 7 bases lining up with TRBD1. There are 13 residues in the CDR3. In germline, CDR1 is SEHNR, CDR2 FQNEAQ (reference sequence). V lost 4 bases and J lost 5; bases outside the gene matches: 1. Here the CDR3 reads CASSSQGTGELFF. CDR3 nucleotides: TGTGCCAGCAGCTCACAGGGGACCGGGGAGCTGTTTTTT.

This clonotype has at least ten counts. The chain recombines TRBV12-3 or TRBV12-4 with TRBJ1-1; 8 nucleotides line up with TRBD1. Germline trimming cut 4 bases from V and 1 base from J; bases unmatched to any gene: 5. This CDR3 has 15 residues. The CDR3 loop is CASSYRQGRNTEAFF. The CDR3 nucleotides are TGTGCCAGCAGTTACCGACAGGGGAGGAACACTGAAGCTTTCTTT.

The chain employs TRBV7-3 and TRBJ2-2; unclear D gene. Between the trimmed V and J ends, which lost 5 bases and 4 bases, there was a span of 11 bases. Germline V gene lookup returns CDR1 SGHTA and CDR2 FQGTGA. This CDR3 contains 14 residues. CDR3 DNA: TGTGCCAGCAGCCCCCTTATAGCCACCGGGGAGCTGTTTTTT. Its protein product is CASSPLIATGELFF. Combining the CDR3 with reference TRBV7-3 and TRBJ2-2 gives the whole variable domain GAGVSQTPSNKVTEKGKYVELRCDPISGHTALYWYRQSLGQGPEFLIYFQGTGAADDSGLPNDRFFAVRPEGSVSTLKIQRTERGDSAVYLCASSPLIATGELFFGEGSRLTVL.

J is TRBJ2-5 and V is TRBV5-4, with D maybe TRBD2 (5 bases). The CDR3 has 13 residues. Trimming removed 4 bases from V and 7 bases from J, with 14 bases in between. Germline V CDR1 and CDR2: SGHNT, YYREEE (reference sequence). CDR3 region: CASSPGLDPTQYF. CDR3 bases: TGTGCCAGCAGCCCCGGACTGGACCCGACCCAGTACTTC.

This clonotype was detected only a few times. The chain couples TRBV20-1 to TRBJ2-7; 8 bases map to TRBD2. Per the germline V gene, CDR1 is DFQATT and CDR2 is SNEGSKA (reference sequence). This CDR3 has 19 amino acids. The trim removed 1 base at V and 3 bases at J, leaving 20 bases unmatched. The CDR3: CSARGLGVPVRTSSYEQYF. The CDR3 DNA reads TGCAGTGCTAGAGGTCTAGGAGTACCCGTCAGGACTAGCAGCTACGAGCAGTACTTC.

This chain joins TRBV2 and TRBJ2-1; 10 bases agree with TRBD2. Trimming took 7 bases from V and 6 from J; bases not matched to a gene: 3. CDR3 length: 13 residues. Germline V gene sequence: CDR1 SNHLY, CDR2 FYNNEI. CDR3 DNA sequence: TGTGCCAGCAAAGCTAGCGGGGGCAATGAGCAGTTCTTC. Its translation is CASKASGGNEQFF.

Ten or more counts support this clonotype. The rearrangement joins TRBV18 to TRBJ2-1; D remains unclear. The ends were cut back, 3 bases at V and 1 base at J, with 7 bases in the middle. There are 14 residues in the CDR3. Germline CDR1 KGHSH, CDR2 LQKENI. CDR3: CASSPTLSYNEQFF. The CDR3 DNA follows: TGTGCCAGCTCACCTACACTTTCCTACAATGAGCAGTTCTTC.

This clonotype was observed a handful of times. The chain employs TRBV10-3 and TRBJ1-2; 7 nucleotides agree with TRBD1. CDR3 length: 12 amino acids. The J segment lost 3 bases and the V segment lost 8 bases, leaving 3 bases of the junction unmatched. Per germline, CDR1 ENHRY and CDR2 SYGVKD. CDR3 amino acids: CAIRDRDYGYTF. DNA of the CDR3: TGTGCCATCCGAGACAGGGACTATGGCTACACCTTC.

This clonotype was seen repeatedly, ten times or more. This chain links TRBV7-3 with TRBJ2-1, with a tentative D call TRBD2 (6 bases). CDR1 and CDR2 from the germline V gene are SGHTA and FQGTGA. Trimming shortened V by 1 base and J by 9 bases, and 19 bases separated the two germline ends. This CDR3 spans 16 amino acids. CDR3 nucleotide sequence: TGTGCCAGCAGCTTAAATGGGGACCGACTAGGTGGTGAGCAGTTCTTC. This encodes CASSLNGDRLGGEQFF.

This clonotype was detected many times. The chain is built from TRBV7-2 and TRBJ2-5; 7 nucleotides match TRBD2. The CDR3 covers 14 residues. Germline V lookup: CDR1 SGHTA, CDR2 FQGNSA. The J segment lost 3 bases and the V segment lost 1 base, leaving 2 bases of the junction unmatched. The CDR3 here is CASSLGLAEETQYF. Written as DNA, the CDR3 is TGTGCCAGCAGCTTAGGTCTAGCGGAAGAGACCCAGTACTTC.

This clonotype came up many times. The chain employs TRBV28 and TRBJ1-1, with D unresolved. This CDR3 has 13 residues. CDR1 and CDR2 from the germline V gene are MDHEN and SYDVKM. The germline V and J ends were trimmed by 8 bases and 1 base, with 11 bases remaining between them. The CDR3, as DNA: TGTGCCAGCCAACCTCGAGGGAACACTGAAGCTTTCTTT. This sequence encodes CASQPRGNTEAFF. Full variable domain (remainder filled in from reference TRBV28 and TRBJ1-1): DVKVTQSSRYLVKRTGEKVFLECVQDMDHENMFWYRQDPGLGLRLIYFSYDVKMKEKGDIPEGYSVSREKKERFSLILESASTNQTSMYLCASQPRGNTEAFFGQGTRLTVV.